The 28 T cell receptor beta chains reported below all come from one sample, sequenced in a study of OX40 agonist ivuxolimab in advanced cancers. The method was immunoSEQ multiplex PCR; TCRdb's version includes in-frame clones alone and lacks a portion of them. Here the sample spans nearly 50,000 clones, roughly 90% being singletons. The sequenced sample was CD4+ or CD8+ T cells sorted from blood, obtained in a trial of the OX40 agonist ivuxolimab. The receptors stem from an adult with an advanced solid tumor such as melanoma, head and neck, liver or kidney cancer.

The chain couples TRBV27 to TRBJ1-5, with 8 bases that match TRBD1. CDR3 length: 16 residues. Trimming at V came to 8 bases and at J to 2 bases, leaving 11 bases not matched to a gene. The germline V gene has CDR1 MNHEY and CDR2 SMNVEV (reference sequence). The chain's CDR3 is CASSISGGAGNQPQHF. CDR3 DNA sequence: TGTGCCAGCTCAATCTCAGGGGGCGCGGGCAATCAGCCCCAGCATTTT.

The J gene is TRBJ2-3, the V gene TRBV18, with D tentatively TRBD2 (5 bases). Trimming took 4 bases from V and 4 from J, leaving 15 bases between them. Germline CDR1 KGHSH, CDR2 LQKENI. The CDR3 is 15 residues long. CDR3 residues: CASSRVGESPDTQYF. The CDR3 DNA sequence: TGTGCCAGCTCACGGGTCGGGGAGTCACCAGATACGCAGTATTTT.

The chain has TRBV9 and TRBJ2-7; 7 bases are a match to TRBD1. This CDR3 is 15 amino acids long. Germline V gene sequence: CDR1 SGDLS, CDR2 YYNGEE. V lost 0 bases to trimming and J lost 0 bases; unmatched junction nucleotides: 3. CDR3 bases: TGTGCCAGCAGCGTAGGGGCAGGGGGCTCCTACGAGCAGTACTTC. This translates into CASSVGAGGSYEQYF.

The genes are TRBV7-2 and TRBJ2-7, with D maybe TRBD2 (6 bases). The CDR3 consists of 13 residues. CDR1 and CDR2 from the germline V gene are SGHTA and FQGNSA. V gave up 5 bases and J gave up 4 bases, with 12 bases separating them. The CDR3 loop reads CASSRDFNYEQYF. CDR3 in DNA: TGTGCCAGCAGCCGGGACTTTAATTACGAGCAGTACTTC.

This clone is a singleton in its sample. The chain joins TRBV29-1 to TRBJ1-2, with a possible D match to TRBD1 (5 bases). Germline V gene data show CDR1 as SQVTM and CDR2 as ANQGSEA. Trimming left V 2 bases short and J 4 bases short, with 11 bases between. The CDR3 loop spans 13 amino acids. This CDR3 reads CSVEKGTSYGYTF. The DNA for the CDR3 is TGCAGCGTTGAAAAAGGGACTTCCTATGGCTACACCTTC.

CDR3 residues: CASSRAGQGTDTQYF. The CDR3 bases are TGTGCCAGCTCACGAGCGGGACAGGGGACAGATACGCAGTATTTT. The chain joins TRBV18 to TRBJ2-3, with 10 bases identical to TRBD1. V shed 4 bases and J 3 bases; nucleotides not matched to a gene: 4. CDR1 is KGHSH, CDR2 LQKENI, per germline. The CDR3 runs to 15 residues. Filled out from reference TRBV18 and TRBJ2-3, the complete variable domain reads NAGVMQNPRHLVRRRGQEARLRCSPMKGHSHVYWYRQLPEEGLKFMVYLQKENIIDESGMPKERFSAEFPKEGPSILRIQQVVRGDSAAYFCASSRAGQGTDTQYFGPGTRLTVL.

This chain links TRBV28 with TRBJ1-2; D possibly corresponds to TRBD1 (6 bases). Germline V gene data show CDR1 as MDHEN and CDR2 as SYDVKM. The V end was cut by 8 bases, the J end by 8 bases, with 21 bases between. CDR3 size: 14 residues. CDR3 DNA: TGTGCCAGCCTACGGCTGGGGGCGATGGGAGGCTACACCTTC. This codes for CASLRLGAMGGYTF.

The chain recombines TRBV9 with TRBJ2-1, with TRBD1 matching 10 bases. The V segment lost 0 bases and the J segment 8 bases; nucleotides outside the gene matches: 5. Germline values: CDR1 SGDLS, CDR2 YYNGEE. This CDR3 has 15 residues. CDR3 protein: CASSVGVTGGDEQFF. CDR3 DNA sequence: TGTGCCAGCAGCGTAGGAGTGACAGGGGGCGATGAGCAGTTCTTC.

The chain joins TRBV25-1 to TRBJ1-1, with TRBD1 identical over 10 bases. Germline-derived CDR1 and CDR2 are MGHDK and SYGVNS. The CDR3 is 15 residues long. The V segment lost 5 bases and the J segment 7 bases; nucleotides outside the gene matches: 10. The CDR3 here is CASSSPGTGVDEAFF. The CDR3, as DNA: TGTGCCAGCAGTTCGCCCGGGACAGGGGTGGATGAAGCTTTCTTT.

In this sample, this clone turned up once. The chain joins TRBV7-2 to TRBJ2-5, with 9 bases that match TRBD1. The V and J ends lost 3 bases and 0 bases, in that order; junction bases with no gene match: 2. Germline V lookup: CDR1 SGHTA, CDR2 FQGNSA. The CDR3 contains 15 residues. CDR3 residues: CASSFGTGYQETQYF. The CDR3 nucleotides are TGTGCCAGCAGCTTCGGGACAGGGTACCAAGAGACCCAGTACTTC.

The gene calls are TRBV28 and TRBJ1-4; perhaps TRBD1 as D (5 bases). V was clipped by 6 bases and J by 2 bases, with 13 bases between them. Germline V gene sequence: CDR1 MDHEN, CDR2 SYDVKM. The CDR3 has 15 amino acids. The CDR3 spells CASSTWEGTNEKLFF. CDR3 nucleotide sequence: TGTGCCAGCAGCACTTGGGAGGGGACTAATGAAAAACTGTTTTTT.

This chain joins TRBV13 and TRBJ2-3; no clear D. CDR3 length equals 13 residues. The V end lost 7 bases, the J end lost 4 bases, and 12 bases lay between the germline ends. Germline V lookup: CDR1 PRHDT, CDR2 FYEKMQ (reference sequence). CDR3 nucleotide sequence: TGTGCCAGCATGAAGCGCGCAGCAGATACGCAGTATTTT. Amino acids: CASMKRAADTQYF.

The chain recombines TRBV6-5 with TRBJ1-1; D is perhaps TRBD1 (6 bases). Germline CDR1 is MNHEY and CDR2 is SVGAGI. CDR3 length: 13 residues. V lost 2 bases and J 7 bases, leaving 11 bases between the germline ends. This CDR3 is CASSYPGADEAFF. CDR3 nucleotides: TGTGCCAGCAGTTACCCAGGGGCCGATGAAGCTTTCTTT.

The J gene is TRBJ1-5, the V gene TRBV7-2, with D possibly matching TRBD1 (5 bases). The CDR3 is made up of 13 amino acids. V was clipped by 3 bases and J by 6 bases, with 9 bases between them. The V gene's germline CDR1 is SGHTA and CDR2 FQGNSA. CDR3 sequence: CASSFSGLQPQHF. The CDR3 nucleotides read TGTGCCAGCAGCTTCTCGGGACTTCAGCCCCAGCATTTT.

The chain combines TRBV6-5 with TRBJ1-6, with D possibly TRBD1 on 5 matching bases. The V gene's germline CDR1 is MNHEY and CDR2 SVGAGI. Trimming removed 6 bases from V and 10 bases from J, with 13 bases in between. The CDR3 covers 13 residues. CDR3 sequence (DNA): TGTGCCAGCAGGATAAAAGGGGTGTCACCCCTCCACTTT. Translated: CASRIKGVSPLHF.

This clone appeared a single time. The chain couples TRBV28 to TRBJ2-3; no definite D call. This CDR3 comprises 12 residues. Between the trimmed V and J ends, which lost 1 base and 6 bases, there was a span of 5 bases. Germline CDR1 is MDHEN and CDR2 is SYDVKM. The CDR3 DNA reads TGTGCCAGCAGTTTATTGGGGGATACGCAGTATTTT. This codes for CASSLLGDTQYF.

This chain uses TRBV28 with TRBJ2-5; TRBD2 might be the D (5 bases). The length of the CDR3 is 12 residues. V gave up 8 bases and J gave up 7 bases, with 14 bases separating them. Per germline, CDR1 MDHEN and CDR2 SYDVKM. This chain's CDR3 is CASGTLEATQYF. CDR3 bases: TGTGCCAGCGGAACCCTGGAGGCGACCCAGTACTTC.

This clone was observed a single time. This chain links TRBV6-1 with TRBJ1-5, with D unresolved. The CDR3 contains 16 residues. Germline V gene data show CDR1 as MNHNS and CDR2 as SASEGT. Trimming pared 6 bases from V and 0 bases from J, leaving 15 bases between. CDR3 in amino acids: CASSEWTAYSNQPQHF. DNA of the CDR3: TGTGCCAGCAGCGAATGGACGGCCTATAGCAATCAGCCCCAGCATTTT.

The CDR3 reads CASSISGSYEQYF. As DNA, the CDR3 is TGTGCCAGTAGTATCTCTGGCTCCTACGAGCAGTACTTC. The rearrangement links TRBV19 to TRBJ2-7; no reliable D call. The CDR3 is 13 residues long. CDR1 and CDR2 from the germline V gene are LNHDA and SQIVND (reference sequence). Deletions cut 3 bases from V and 0 bases from J, with 6 bases between.

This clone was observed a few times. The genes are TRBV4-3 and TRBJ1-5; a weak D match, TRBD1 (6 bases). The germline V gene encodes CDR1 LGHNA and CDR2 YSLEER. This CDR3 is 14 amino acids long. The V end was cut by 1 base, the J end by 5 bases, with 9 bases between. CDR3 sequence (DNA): TGCGCCAGCAGCCAAGCAACAGGGCATCAGCCCCAGCATTTT. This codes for CASSQATGHQPQHF.

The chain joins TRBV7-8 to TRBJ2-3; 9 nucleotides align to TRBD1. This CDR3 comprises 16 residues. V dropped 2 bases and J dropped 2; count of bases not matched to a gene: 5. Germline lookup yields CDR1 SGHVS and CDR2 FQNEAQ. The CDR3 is CASSLSRDRDTDTQYF. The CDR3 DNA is TGTGCCAGCAGCTTATCCCGGGACAGGGACACAGATACGCAGTATTTT.

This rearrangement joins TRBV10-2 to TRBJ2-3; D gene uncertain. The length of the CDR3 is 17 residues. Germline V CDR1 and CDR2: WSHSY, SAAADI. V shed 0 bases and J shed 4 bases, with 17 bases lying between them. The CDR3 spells CASSESDASFGADTQYF. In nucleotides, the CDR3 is TGCGCCAGCAGTGAGTCGGACGCCTCTTTCGGAGCAGATACGCAGTATTTT.

This chain's CDR3 is CASLDRGTEAFF. Written as DNA, the CDR3 is TGTGCCAGCCTAGACCGGGGGACTGAAGCTTTCTTT. V usage is TRBV28 and J usage is TRBJ1-1; D perhaps matches TRBD1 (5 bases). V lost 8 bases and J 5 bases, leaving 12 bases between the germline ends. This CDR3 is 12 amino acids long. Germline CDR1 and CDR2: MDHEN and SYDVKM.

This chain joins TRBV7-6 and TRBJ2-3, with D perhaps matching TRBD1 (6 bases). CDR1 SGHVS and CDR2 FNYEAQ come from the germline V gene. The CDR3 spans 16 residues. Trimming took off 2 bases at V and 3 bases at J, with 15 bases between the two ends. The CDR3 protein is CASSLWWAGETDTQYF. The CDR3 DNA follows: TGTGCCAGCAGCTTATGGTGGGCAGGGGAGACAGATACGCAGTATTTT.

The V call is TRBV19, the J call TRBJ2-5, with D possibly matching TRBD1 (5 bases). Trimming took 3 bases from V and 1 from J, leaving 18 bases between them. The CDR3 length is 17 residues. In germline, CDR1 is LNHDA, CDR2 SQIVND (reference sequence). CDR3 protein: CASSIGQGELSQETQYF. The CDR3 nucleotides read TGTGCCAGTAGTATCGGTCAGGGTGAGCTTTCCCAAGAGACCCAGTACTTC.

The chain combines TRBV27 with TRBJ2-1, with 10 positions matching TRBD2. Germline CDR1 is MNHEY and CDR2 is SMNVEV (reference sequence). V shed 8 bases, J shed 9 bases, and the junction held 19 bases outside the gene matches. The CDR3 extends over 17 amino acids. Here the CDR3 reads CASEQTSGLARIGEQFF. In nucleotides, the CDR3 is TGTGCCAGCGAACAAACTTCGGGACTAGCGCGAATCGGTGAGCAGTTCTTC.

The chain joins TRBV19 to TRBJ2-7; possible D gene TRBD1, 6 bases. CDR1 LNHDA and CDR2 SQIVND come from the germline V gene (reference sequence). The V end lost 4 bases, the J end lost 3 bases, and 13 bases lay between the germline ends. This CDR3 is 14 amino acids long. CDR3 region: CASSTGDIYYEQYF. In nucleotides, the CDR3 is TGTGCCAGTAGTACCGGGGACATCTACTACGAGCAGTACTTC.

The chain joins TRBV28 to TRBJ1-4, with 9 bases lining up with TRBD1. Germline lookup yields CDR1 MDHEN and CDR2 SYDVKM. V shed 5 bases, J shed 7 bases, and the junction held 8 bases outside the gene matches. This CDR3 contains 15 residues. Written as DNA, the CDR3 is TGTGCCAGCAGTGCCCCGGGACAGGGAAGTGAAAAACTGTTTTTT. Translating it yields CASSAPGQGSEKLFF.